The rows below give T cell receptor beta chains drawn from one sample of a study of blood T cell repertoires in COVID-19. Sequencing used immunoSEQ multiplex PCR; TCRdb keeps in-frame clones, though not all of them. Among 50,000 to 80,000 clones, around 90% were seen once, and the ten largest hold about 9.4%. The sequencing input was PBMCs or T cells enriched from blood (not recorded which). The receptors originated from a woman between 35 and 50 years old who had recovered from COVID-19. The CDR3 runs from the conserved cysteine through the conserved F or W. Each record gives: D gene, V gene, J gene, clone size, CDR3 DNA, CDR3 protein. The D gene is left open where the match is weak. Where a row states a size, it is once, few, many or the class of an expanded clone; other rows omit it.

D gene: -; V gene: TRBV7-7; J gene: TRBJ1-4; clone size: once; CDR3 DNA: TGTGCCAGGCCCACCGGGGGGCGGGGTGAAAAACTGTTTTTT; CDR3 protein: CARPTGGRGEKLFF
D gene: TRBD2; V gene: TRBV12-5; J gene: TRBJ2-7; clone size: -; CDR3 DNA: TGTGCTAGTGGTTTGGTACTGAGGGGACTAGCGGGGGCTAGGGGGGAGCAGTACTTC; CDR3 protein: CASGLVLRGLAGARGEQYF
D gene: -; V gene: TRBV12-3/TRBV12-4; J gene: TRBJ1-5; clone size: -; CDR3 DNA: TGTGCCAGCAGTTTTCTAAGCAATCAGCCCCAGCATTTT; CDR3 protein: CASSFLSNQPQHF
D gene: TRBD1; V gene: TRBV7-8; J gene: TRBJ1-1; clone size: -; CDR3 DNA: TGTGCCAGCGGGGCAGGGGGCCCGTCAAACACTGAAGCTTTCTTT; CDR3 protein: CASGAGGPSNTEAFF
D gene: -; V gene: TRBV5-6; J gene: TRBJ1-1; clone size: -; CDR3 DNA: TGTGCCAGCAGCCACCCCGCGGGGGGGCCTACAGTGATAACTGAAGCTTTCTTT; CDR3 protein: CASSHPAGGPTVITEAFF
D gene: -; V gene: TRBV11-2; J gene: TRBJ2-5; clone size: -; CDR3 DNA: TGTGCCAGCAGCTTAGAAGTAGCAACACCCCCGGGGGAGACCCAGTACTTC; CDR3 protein: CASSLEVATPPGETQYF
D gene: -; V gene: TRBV12-3/TRBV12-4; J gene: TRBJ2-7; clone size: once; CDR3 DNA: TGTGCCAGCAGTTTACAGGGACTCTACGAGCAGTACTTC; CDR3 protein: CASSLQGLYEQYF
D gene: TRBD1; V gene: TRBV11-3; J gene: TRBJ2-2; clone size: -; CDR3 DNA: TGTGCCAGCAGCGCCAACACCGGGACAGGGCACACCGGGGAGCTGTTTTTT; CDR3 protein: CASSANTGTGHTGELFF
D gene: -; V gene: TRBV9; J gene: TRBJ2-2; clone size: -; CDR3 DNA: TGTGCCAGCAGCGTAGGGGTAGGGGGGAACACCGGGGAGCTGTTTTTT; CDR3 protein: CASSVGVGGNTGELFF
D gene: -; V gene: TRBV20-1; J gene: TRBJ2-5; clone size: -; CDR3 DNA: TGCAGTGCTAGTCCTGACCAAGAGACCCAGTACTTC; CDR3 protein: CSASPDQETQYF
D gene: TRBD2; V gene: TRBV4-1; J gene: TRBJ2-5; clone size: -; CDR3 DNA: TGCGCCAGCAGCCAAGATCGGACGGGGGGGCACCAAGAGACCCAGTACTTC; CDR3 protein: CASSQDRTGGHQETQYF
D gene: -; V gene: TRBV21-1; J gene: TRBJ2-7; clone size: -; CDR3 DNA: TGTGCCAGCAGCAAAGGACAGTTCTGCGAGCAGTACTTC; CDR3 protein: CASSKGQFCEQYF
D gene: TRBD1; V gene: TRBV24-1; J gene: TRBJ1-6; clone size: -; CDR3 DNA: TGTGCCACCAGTTTACAGGGGCTCAGCTCCTATAATTCACCCCTCCACTTT; CDR3 protein: CATSLQGLSSYNSPLHF
D gene: TRBD2; V gene: TRBV10-3; J gene: TRBJ2-1; clone size: -; CDR3 DNA: TGTGCCATCACGAGGCTAGCGGGGGGTGATGAGCAGTTCTTC; CDR3 protein: CAITRLAGGDEQFF
D gene: TRBD2; V gene: TRBV11-1; J gene: TRBJ2-1; clone size: -; CDR3 DNA: TGTGCCAGCAGCTTAGGGACTAGCGGGGGGGCCGATGAGCAGTTCTTC; CDR3 protein: CASSLGTSGGADEQFF
D gene: TRBD2; V gene: TRBV4-1; J gene: TRBJ2-1; clone size: -; CDR3 DNA: TGCGCCAGCAGCCAAGATAGTCTCCTAGCGGACTACAATGAGCAGTTCTTC; CDR3 protein: CASSQDSLLADYNEQFF
D gene: -; V gene: TRBV13; J gene: TRBJ2-1; clone size: -; CDR3 DNA: TGTGCCAGCAGCTTAGGTAGACTCAAAGCCAATGAGCAGTTCTTC; CDR3 protein: CASSLGRLKANEQFF
D gene: -; V gene: TRBV11-2; J gene: TRBJ2-5; clone size: once; CDR3 DNA: TGTGCCAGCAGCTTAGAGGGCGACCAAGAGACCCAGTACTTC; CDR3 protein: CASSLEGDQETQYF
D gene: TRBD1; V gene: TRBV2; J gene: TRBJ2-1; clone size: -; CDR3 DNA: TGTGCCAGCACCCGGGACAGCCTCTACAATGAGCAGTTCTTC; CDR3 protein: CASTRDSLYNEQFF
D gene: -; V gene: TRBV11-2; J gene: TRBJ2-7; clone size: -; CDR3 DNA: TGTGCCAGCAGCTTACTATTCAGGGATGGGTCCGAGCAGTACTTC; CDR3 protein: CASSLLFRDGSEQYF
D gene: TRBD2; V gene: TRBV19; J gene: TRBJ2-7; clone size: -; CDR3 DNA: TGTGCCAGTAGTACCGGACTAGCGGGGGGCTACGAGCAGTACTTC; CDR3 protein: CASSTGLAGGYEQYF
D gene: TRBD2; V gene: TRBV11-2; J gene: TRBJ2-1; clone size: -; CDR3 DNA: TGTGCCAGCAGCTTAGTTCTAGCGGGGGGGCGATACAATGAGCAGTTCTTC; CDR3 protein: CASSLVLAGGRYNEQFF
D gene: TRBD2; V gene: TRBV19; J gene: TRBJ2-1; clone size: -; CDR3 DNA: TGTGCCAGTAACCCCCCTGGACCCGGGTGGGGGACTAGCGGGTTGGGTGAGCAGTTCTTC; CDR3 protein: CASNPPGPGWGTSGLGEQFF
D gene: TRBD1; V gene: TRBV5-4; J gene: TRBJ1-2; clone size: -; CDR3 DNA: TGTGCCAGCAGCCGGACAGGGGGTCGGGGCTATGGCTACACCTTC; CDR3 protein: CASSRTGGRGYGYTF
D gene: -; V gene: TRBV19; J gene: TRBJ1-1; clone size: -; CDR3 DNA: TGTGCCAGTAGTCGGACCGCCATGGAGGGGACTGAAGCTTTCTTT; CDR3 protein: CASSRTAMEGTEAFF
D gene: -; V gene: TRBV21-1; J gene: TRBJ1-6; clone size: few; CDR3 DNA: TGTGCCAGCAGCAGTGGGCCGTATAATTCACCCCTCCACTTT; CDR3 protein: CASSSGPYNSPLHF
D gene: TRBD1; V gene: TRBV10-3; J gene: TRBJ1-1; clone size: -; CDR3 DNA: TGTGCCATCAGCGGACAGGGGACTGAAGCTTTCTTT; CDR3 protein: CAISGQGTEAFF
D gene: -; V gene: TRBV6-2/TRBV6-3; J gene: TRBJ1-2; clone size: -; CDR3 DNA: TGTGCCAGCAGTTACTCGAAAGCGGGTGGCTACACCTTC; CDR3 protein: CASSYSKAGGYTF
D gene: -; V gene: TRBV19; J gene: TRBJ2-5; clone size: -; CDR3 DNA: TGTGCCAGTAGTACGGTCCGTGAGGAGACCCAGTACTTC; CDR3 protein: CASSTVREETQYF
D gene: -; V gene: TRBV7-2; J gene: TRBJ1-5; clone size: -; CDR3 DNA: TGTGCCAGCAGCTTATCAGGTTCACAGCCCCAGCATTTT; CDR3 protein: CASSLSGSQPQHF
D gene: TRBD1; V gene: TRBV7-2; J gene: TRBJ1-6; clone size: -; CDR3 DNA: TGTGCCAGCCGGCCCCCAGCGGGACAGGGTTTTAATTCACCCCTCCACTTT; CDR3 protein: CASRPPAGQGFNSPLHF
D gene: -; V gene: TRBV6-1; J gene: TRBJ1-5; clone size: few; CDR3 DNA: TGTGCCAGCAGTGAAGGGGCCGATCAGCCCCAGCATTTT; CDR3 protein: CASSEGADQPQHF
D gene: TRBD1; V gene: TRBV7-4; J gene: TRBJ1-5; clone size: -; CDR3 DNA: TGTGCCAGCAGCCAAGACAGGGGCGCAGGTCAGCCCCAGCATTTT; CDR3 protein: CASSQDRGAGQPQHF
D gene: -; V gene: TRBV11-2; J gene: TRBJ2-1; clone size: -; CDR3 DNA: TGTGCCAGCAGCTTAAATCCTAGGGGGGGCCTTGAGCAGTTCTTC; CDR3 protein: CASSLNPRGGLEQFF
D gene: TRBD1; V gene: TRBV6-1; J gene: TRBJ1-4; clone size: -; CDR3 DNA: TGTGCCAGCAGTGAGGGGACAGCAACTAATGAAAAACTGTTTTTT; CDR3 protein: CASSEGTATNEKLFF
D gene: -; V gene: TRBV7-9; J gene: TRBJ1-6; clone size: -; CDR3 DNA: TGTGCCAGCAGCCTCATGACCGATAGCTCACCCCTCCACTTT; CDR3 protein: CASSLMTDSSPLHF
D gene: -; V gene: TRBV7-9; J gene: TRBJ1-2; clone size: once; CDR3 DNA: TGTGCCAGCAGCCTTGGGGGGGCTGGGGGCTACACCTTC; CDR3 protein: CASSLGGAGGYTF
D gene: TRBD2; V gene: TRBV3-1/TRBV3-2; J gene: TRBJ2-5; clone size: -; CDR3 DNA: TGTGCCAGCAGCCAAACCTGGGGGAGCGGGGGGACTGGAGAGACCCAGTACTTC; CDR3 protein: CASSQTWGSGGTGETQYF
D gene: TRBD1; V gene: TRBV6-2/TRBV6-3; J gene: TRBJ2-5; clone size: -; CDR3 DNA: TGTGCCAGCAGTTACTCGCGGACAGGGGCAGCGACCCAGTACTTC; CDR3 protein: CASSYSRTGAATQYF
D gene: -; V gene: TRBV11-2; J gene: TRBJ1-2; clone size: once; CDR3 DNA: TGTGCCAGCAGCTTAGTATTCCAGGGCTCGAATGGCTACACCTTC; CDR3 protein: CASSLVFQGSNGYTF
D gene: TRBD2; V gene: TRBV24-1; J gene: TRBJ2-1; clone size: -; CDR3 DNA: TGTGCCACCAGTGATGGGGAGCCTAGCGGCTACAATGAGCAGTTCTTC; CDR3 protein: CATSDGEPSGYNEQFF
D gene: -; V gene: TRBV20-1; J gene: TRBJ2-7; clone size: -; CDR3 DNA: TGCAGTGCTAGAGACCCTCTAGGGCAGTACTTC; CDR3 protein: CSARDPLGQYF